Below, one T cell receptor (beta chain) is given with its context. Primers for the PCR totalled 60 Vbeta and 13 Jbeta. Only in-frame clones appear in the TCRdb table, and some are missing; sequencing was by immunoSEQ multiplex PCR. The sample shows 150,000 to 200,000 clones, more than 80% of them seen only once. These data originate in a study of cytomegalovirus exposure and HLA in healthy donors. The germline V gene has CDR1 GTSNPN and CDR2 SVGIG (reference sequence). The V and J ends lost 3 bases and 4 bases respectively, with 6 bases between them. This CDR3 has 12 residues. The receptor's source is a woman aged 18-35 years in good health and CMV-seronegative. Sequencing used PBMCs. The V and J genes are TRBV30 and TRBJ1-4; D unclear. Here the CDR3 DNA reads TGTGCCTGGAGCAGTCGTAATGAAAAACTGTTTTTT. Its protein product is CAWSSRNEKLFF.